This entry concerns a single TCR beta chain. This clone came up a few times. Its antigen is still unknown. Base quality data are lacking; no much larger clone is found one base away. The sample belongs to a study of blood T cell repertoires in COVID-19 (dated by TCRdb to the early 2020s). Broadly, across the study: Samples covering the acute and convalescent phases of COVID-19 were provided by collaborators in the United States, Italy and Spain. The material from the prospective study consisted of cDNA or gDNA derived from T cells, B-cell-depleted T cells, or PBMCs. Subjects who had been exposed to COVID-19, were actively infected with it, or had recovered from it provided the deeply sampled blood TCRbeta repertoires that made up the dataset. The repertoires were released in a freely available public database intended as a resource for research on the immune response to SARS-CoV-2. The samples were drawn from two sources: the first 160 participants of the ongoing ImmuneRACE study, and 1,200 or so subjects contributed by 6 global collaborators. Nearly every sample came with metadata listing a de-identified subject ID, COVID-19 status, age in years and sex. Where HLA class I and class II types were available, the types were taken from metadata supplied by the sample provider, not from assay-based typing.

The collaborating institutions used their own protocols to collect whole blood in K2EDTA tubes. For TCRbeta analysis, collaborator samples were shipped as frozen whole blood, as isolated PBMCs, or as DNA extracted from either sample type. The immunoSEQ Assay, a bias-controlled multiplex PCR, was used to amplify TCRbeta CDR3 regions from genomic DNA. The paper's data handling went like this. Nucleated cell counts per sample were estimated from amplification of reference gene primers within the assay. To quantify the absolute abundance of each unique TCRbeta CDR3 rearrangement, sequence reads were collapsed and filtered. For each sample, productive Simpson clonality was calculated as the square root of Simpson's diversity index over productive rearrangements. TCRdb carries this immuneACCESS record with in-frame sequences only. Its versions omit some clonotypes, under half of them owing to an unresolved V gene in the studies checked, with the rest unexplained. That table furnishes V, J and clone size, whereas the DNA furnished D and trimming. This sample holds 88,000 or so clones; over 80% were observed only once. The top ten clonotypes cover about 9% of the sample.

Study-wide conclusions, independent of this receptor: How much clinical and demographic metadata was included differed by source and by participant, and the metadata was provided uncurated.

Sequencing was carried out using peripheral blood. The clonotype comes from a human donor in a cohort sampled during active COVID-19.

The CDR3 protein: CASSPMGGHYEQYF. The bases read TGTGCCAGCAGCCCTATGGGAGGGCACTACGAGCAGTACTTC. The chain links TRBV4-2 with TRBJ2-7, with TRBD2 identical over 7 junction bases. Sequences LGHNA (CDR1) and YNFKEQ (CDR2) are obtained from the germline V gene. V loses 4 bases at its end and J loses 3 bases; junction bases beyond the gene matches: 6. Its CDR3 holds 14 amino acids, cysteine through phenylalanine. Just the 42-base CDR3 DNA is kept, in frame starting at base 1.